This T cell receptor beta chain is drawn from a study of cytomegalovirus exposure and HLA in healthy donors. Primers for the PCR totalled 60 Vbeta and 13 Jbeta. The repertoire was sequenced with immunoSEQ multiplex PCR; TCRdb's copy has only in-frame clones and lacks some. The sample lists around 130,000 clones, roughly four fifths occurring once. Details on this clone: Antigen: not known.

This CDR3 region has 12 residues. Trimming removed 3 bases at V and 7 bases at J, with 9 bases between. Germline-derived CDR1 and CDR2 are MGHDK and SYGVNS. General study findings and limits: Cytomegalovirus-associated status was assigned to approximately 160 TCR beta chains.

This sequence originates from a man between 40 and 49 years old in good health and CMV-seronegative. Sequences were obtained from PBMCs. The chain carries TRBV25-1 and TRBJ1-2, with a tentative D call TRBD1 (5 bases). The chain's CDR3 is CASSEGLGGYTF. CDR3 DNA sequence: TGTGCCAGCAGTGAGGGACTCGGTGGCTACACCTTC.